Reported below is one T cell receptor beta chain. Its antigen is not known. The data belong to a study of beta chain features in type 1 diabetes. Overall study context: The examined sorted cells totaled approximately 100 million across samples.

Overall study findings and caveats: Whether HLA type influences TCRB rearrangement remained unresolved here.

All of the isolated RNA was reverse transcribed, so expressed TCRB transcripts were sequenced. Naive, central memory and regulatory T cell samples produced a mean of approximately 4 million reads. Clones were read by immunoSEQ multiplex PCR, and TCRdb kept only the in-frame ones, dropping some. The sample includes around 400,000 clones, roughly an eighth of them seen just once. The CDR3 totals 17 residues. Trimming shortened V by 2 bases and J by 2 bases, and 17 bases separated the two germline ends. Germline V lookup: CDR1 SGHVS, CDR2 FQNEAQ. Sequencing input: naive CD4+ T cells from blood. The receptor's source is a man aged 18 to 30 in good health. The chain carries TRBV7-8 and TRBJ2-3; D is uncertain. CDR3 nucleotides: TGTGCCAGCAGCTTATTTCGACTCCCCGCACCCACAGATACGCAGTATTTT. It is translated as CASSLFRLPAPTDTQYF.